This T cell receptor beta chain derives from a study of CD8 T cells in ankylosing spondylitis. Study results and limitations: Fewer than 10 highly homologous variants made up a TCR beta motif that seemed to typify ankylosing spondylitis blood.

TCRdb reprocessed the 5' RACE reads with MiXCR, giving one entry per CDR3 protein. The table has about 450,000 distinct CDR3 sequences, more than 25% seen once. V was shortened by 4 bases and J by 7 bases, with 7 bases between the two germline ends. Germline loops: CDR1 SQVTM, CDR2 ANQGSEA. This CDR3 has 11 amino acids. In regard to this clonotype: Its antigen is undetermined.

The rearrangement uses TRBV29-1 and TRBJ2-2; D is uncertain. The receptor was isolated from a male donor with ankylosing spondylitis. Source material: blood, either unsorted or a sorted T cell fraction (not recorded which). The CDR3 DNA reads TGCAGCGTTGGGGCAGGCGGGGAGCTGTTTTTT. As protein: CSVGAGGELFF.